This section outlines one T cell receptor beta chain sequence together with its context. It was with a sample-barcoded 5' primer and a J-beta primer mix that a second PCR of roughly 7 to 12 cycles was run. TCRdb re-called the 5' RACE reads through MiXCR, storing one row per CDR3 protein. The table has about 1.8 million distinct CDR3 sequences, 40% to 55% seen once; the top ten hold more than 2%. This entry belongs to a study of blood T cells in healthy people across ages. The germline CDR1 and CDR2 sequences are MNHEY and SVGEGT. The ends were cut back, 7 bases at V and 0 bases at J, with 14 bases in the middle. This CDR3 has 15 residues.

Material for sequencing was blood. V usage is TRBV6-2 or TRBV6-3 and J usage is TRBJ2-3, with D perhaps TRBD1 or TRBD2 (6 bases each). The TCR originated in a woman in her 40s in good health. The CDR3: CASTLRGGSTDTQYF. In nucleotides, the CDR3 is TGTGCCAGCACCCTTCGAGGGGGGAGCACAGATACGCAGTATTTT.